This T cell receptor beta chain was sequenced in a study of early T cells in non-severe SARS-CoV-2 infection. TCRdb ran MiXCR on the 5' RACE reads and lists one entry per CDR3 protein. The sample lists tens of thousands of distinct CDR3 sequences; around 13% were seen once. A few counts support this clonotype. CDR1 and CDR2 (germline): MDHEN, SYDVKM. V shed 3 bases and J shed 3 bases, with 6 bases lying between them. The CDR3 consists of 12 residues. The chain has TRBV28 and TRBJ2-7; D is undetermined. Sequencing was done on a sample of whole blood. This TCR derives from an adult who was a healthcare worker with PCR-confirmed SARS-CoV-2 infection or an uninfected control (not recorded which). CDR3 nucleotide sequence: TGTGCCAGCAGTTTGGGAAACTACGAGCAGTACTTC. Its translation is CASSLGNYEQYF.